This T cell receptor (beta chain) originates from a study of shared clonotypes between healthy human individuals. The CDR3 is 16 residues long. Trimming cost V 5 bases and J 0 bases; bases outside gene matches: 10. Germline CDR1 is MNHEY and CDR2 is SMNVEV (reference sequence). Notes on the study in general: A limitation of the genetic and exposure-history diversity represented arose from few donors. Clonotypes shared by all four sorted-subset donors had higher generation probabilities than non-shared clonotypes.

CD8 cells classed as naive were CD45RO-negative and positively selected for CCR7, excluding terminally differentiated effector memory CD45RA+ cells. The assay was immunoSEQ multiplex PCR, and TCRdb's table has in-frame clones only and misses some. Of about 2 million clones in the sample, about 94% were seen once. Concerning this clone itself: Antigen: not known.

Specimen: naive CD8+ T cells sorted from blood. The source is a man between 18 and 29 years old in good health. J is TRBJ2-7 and V is TRBV27; 7 bases are a match to TRBD1. The CDR3 DNA sequence: TGTGCCAGCAGTCCCTATTTACAGGGGTACTCCTACGAGCAGTACTTC. It is translated as CASSPYLQGYSYEQYF.